These 17 T cell receptor beta chains share one sample of origin, sequenced in a study of response to subunit inactivated influenza vaccine (dated by TCRdb to about 2018). The library was generated by RT-PCR. TCRdb records Illumina HiSeq 2500 as the sequencer. TCRdb handled the public reads itself, with Q25 trimming in fastp and clone calling in MiXCR, and kept productive beta chains. Merged by CDR3 protein, the rows form single entries marked with the most common genes and DNA. The sample table records 860,000 or so distinct CDR3 sequences; around 21% of these occur just once. Of the sample, about 10% falls within the top ten clones. Sequencing was performed on PBMCs from blood, taken about 5 days after vaccination. Every receptor here comes from a man between 45 and 60 years old who received an inactivated influenza vaccine. Donor details come from another sample of the same person, matched by shared clones.

This clonotype has at least ten counts. The gene calls are TRBV20-1 and TRBJ2-3; D not resolved. Trimming stripped 6 bases from V and 2 bases from J, with 9 bases between. This CDR3 is built from 12 residues. CDR1 DFQATT and CDR2 SNEGSKA come from the germline V gene (reference sequence). In nucleotides, the CDR3 is TGCAGTGCGAAGCTCTACACAGATACGCAGTATTTT. It encodes CSAKLYTDTQYF.

As for this clonotype: A junction end diverges from the germline sequence, so it may reflect a read error. The rearrangement uses TRBV6-1 and TRBJ2-5; D uncertain. The CDR3 has 14 amino acids. The germline V gene encodes CDR1 MNHNS and CDR2 SASEGT. The DNA of the CDR3 is TGTGCCAGCAGCCAAACCCCCTACCAAGATACCCAGTACTTC. This translates into CASSQTPYQDTQYF.

The rearrangement joins TRBV4-3 to TRBJ1-2, with TRBD1 as a possible D gene (6 bases). CDR3 length equals 16 residues. Germline V gene data show CDR1 as LGHNA and CDR2 as YSLEER. V lost 1 base and J 4 bases, leaving 16 bases between the germline ends. The CDR3 spells CASSQATGGLSYGYTF. Written as DNA, the CDR3 is TGCGCCAGCAGCCAAGCAACCGGGGGGCTGAGCTATGGCTACACCTTC.

CDR3 sequence reads: CASSFEWNTEAFF. DNA for the CDR3: TGTGCCAGCAGTTTTGAGTGGAACACTGAAGCTTTCTTT. V usage is TRBV12-3 or TRBV12-4 and J usage is TRBJ1-1; no definite D call. V lost 3 bases to trimming and J lost 1 base, with 6 bases between them. This CDR3 comprises 13 residues.

This chain links TRBV21-1 with TRBJ1-2; the table names TRBD1, a call not compared with the DNA. TRBV21-1 is an annotated pseudogene. CDR3 size: 13 residues. DNA of the CDR3: TGTGCCAGCGCGGACACCTCTAACTATGGCTACACCTTC. This encodes CASADTSNYGYTF.

In this sample, this clonotype turned up a few times. V usage is TRBV15 and J usage is TRBJ2-3; 10 nucleotides align to TRBD2. Unmatched junction bases numbered 12, after V lost 0 bases and J lost 0 bases. The CDR3 is 20 amino acids. CDR1 and CDR2 (germline): LNHNV, YYDKDF (reference sequence). The CDR3 region is CATSRDKREGLPLSTDTQYF. Here the CDR3 DNA reads TGTGCCACCAGCAGAGACAAGCGGGAGGGCCTTCCCCTTAGCACAGATACGCAGTATTTT.

This clonotype was counted only a few times. The chain carries TRBV7-2 and TRBJ1-2; 11 bases align to TRBD1. CDR1 is SGHTA, CDR2 FQGNSA, per germline. The ends lost 4 bases at V and 5 bases at J; junction bases unmatched: 6. The CDR3 sequence is 15 residues long. DNA for the CDR3: TGTGCCAGCAGCTCCGGACAGGGGGCATGGTATGGCTACACCTTC. Translating it yields CASSSGQGAWYGYTF.

In its sample, this clonotype was seen a few times. The chain uses TRBV7-9 and TRBJ2-3, with 8 bases aligning to TRBD2. V lost 5 bases to trimming and J lost 7 bases; unmatched junction nucleotides: 11. CDR3 length: 15 amino acids. Germline values: CDR1 SEHNR, CDR2 FQNEAQ (reference sequence). The chain's CDR3 is CASSRREGNVNTQYF. As DNA, the CDR3 is TGTGCCAGCAGCCGCCGGGAGGGGAACGTTAATACGCAGTATTTT.

This clonotype was counted only a few times. The chain carries TRBV25-1 and TRBJ1-5; 7 nucleotides line up with TRBD1. Germline V CDR1 and CDR2: MGHDK, SYGVNS. Losses at the gene ends were 6 bases for V and 4 bases for J; bases not matched to a gene: 12. The CDR3 runs to 16 residues. The CDR3 region is CASSGETGFGNQPQHF. The CDR3 DNA sequence: TGTGCCAGCAGCGGCGAGACAGGGTTTGGTAATCAGCCCCAGCATTTT.

The rearrangement links TRBV12-3 or TRBV12-4 to TRBJ2-7, with TRBD2 matching over 8 bases. This CDR3 comprises 17 residues. With 2 bases clipped from V and 4 bases from J, the junction kept 13 bases outside the gene matches. The CDR3 is CASSLHLGSGVPYEQYF. The CDR3 DNA is TGTGCCAGCAGTTTACACTTGGGTAGCGGGGTACCTTACGAGCAGTACTTC.

This chain uses TRBV24-1 with TRBJ2-6; possibly TRBD1 or TRBD2 for D (5 bases each). V dropped 3 bases and J dropped 0 bases, with 14 bases sitting between them. The germline V gene has CDR1 KGHDR and CDR2 SFDVKD. The CDR3 has 18 amino acids. CDR3 amino acids: CATSDAPGRSSGANVLTF. Here the CDR3 DNA reads TGTGCCACCAGTGATGCTCCGGGACGTAGCTCTGGGGCCAACGTCCTGACTTTC.

This clonotype was seen a few times. This rearrangement joins TRBV20-1 to TRBJ2-7; tentatively, D is TRBD1 (5 bases). The CDR3 has 12 amino acids. Deletions cut 3 bases from V and 7 bases from J, with 13 bases between. CDR1 and CDR2 (germline): DFQATT, SNEGSKA (reference sequence). The CDR3 loop reads CSARTALLEQYF. The CDR3 bases are TGCAGTGCTAGGACAGCCTTATTGGAGCAGTACTTC.

This clonotype was observed a handful of times. The rearrangement uses TRBV27 and TRBJ2-7, with TRBD1 matching over 7 bases. The CDR3 contains 15 residues. With 0 bases clipped from V and 1 base from J, the junction kept 3 bases outside the gene matches. The germline CDR1 and CDR2 sequences are MNHEY and SMNVEV (reference sequence). CDR3: CASSLSGRGSYEQYF. The CDR3 DNA reads as TGTGCCAGCAGTTTATCCGGCAGGGGGTCCTACGAGCAGTACTTC.

The J gene is TRBJ1-1, the V gene TRBV20-1; TRBD1 is a possible D gene (6 bases). V was cut by 6 bases and J by 1 base, with 15 bases left in between. Germline V CDR1 and CDR2: DFQATT, SNEGSKA (reference sequence). This CDR3 contains 14 residues. The CDR3: CSARMGGGNTEAFF. CDR3 bases: TGCAGTGCCCGTATGGGAGGGGGGAACACTGAAGCTTTCTTT.

CDR3 sequence reads: CSAMPPGGAAKNIQYF. The CDR3, as DNA: TGCAGTGCTATGCCCCCGGGGGGGGCAGCCAAAAACATTCAGTACTTC. This rearrangement joins TRBV20-1 to TRBJ2-4, with 8 bases lining up with TRBD2. Germline values: CDR1 DFQATT, CDR2 SNEGSKA (reference sequence). V lost 4 bases, J lost 0 bases, and 8 bases stayed unmatched. This CDR3 comprises 16 residues.

The V call is TRBV7-2, the J call TRBJ1-1, with TRBD1 matching over 9 bases. In germline, CDR1 is SGHTA, CDR2 FQGNSA. The CDR3 totals 15 residues. The J segment lost 3 bases and the V segment lost 6 bases, leaving 8 bases of the junction unmatched. Written as DNA, the CDR3 is TGTGCCAGCAGGAGGGACAGGGTAAAGGACACTGAAGCTTTCTTT. Residues: CASRRDRVKDTEAFF.

J is TRBJ2-3 and V is TRBV29-1; D remains ambiguous. The CDR3 has 13 amino acids. From germline, CDR1 is SQVTM and CDR2 ANQGSEA. Trimming cost V 2 bases and J 2 bases, with 8 bases left between them. The CDR3 region has the DNA TGCAGCGTTGAATGGTACGACACAGATACGCAGTATTTT. This sequence encodes CSVEWYDTDTQYF.